These T cell receptor beta chains were read from a single sample in a study of CD8+ T cells in alopecia areata. Assay used: immunoSEQ multiplex PCR; TCRdb lists only in-frame clones, some missing. The sample holds around 200,000 clones, over 55% seen once. Material: CD4+ T cells sorted from blood, obtained at week 0. All receptors come from a human donor with alopecia areata. CDR3s leave out the opening cysteine and the closing phenylalanine or tryptophan. The order of the fields is CDR3 protein, J gene, V gene, clone size, CDR3 length. Some rows mark clone size as missing; the rest say once, few, many or name a class of expanded clone.

ASSQQQGADYGYT | TRBJ1-2 | TRBV4-1 | - | 13
SVWTGSIQY | TRBJ2-4 | TRBV29-1 | few | 9
ASSLTETQY | TRBJ2-5 | TRBV6-6 | - | 9
ASSGGQLYGYT | TRBJ1-2 | TRBV7-2 | - | 11
ASRSYRAESYNEQF | TRBJ2-1 | TRBV27 | - | 14
ASSSGLAGGGEQY | TRBJ2-7 | TRBV5-1 | - | 13
AWSGRRSGVELF | TRBJ1-4 | TRBV30 | - | 12
ASSFGGPGSAYT | TRBJ1-2 | TRBV27 | once | 12
ASSATPKGSEQF | TRBJ2-1 | TRBV25-1 | - | 12
ASSQHIQGNGELF | TRBJ2-2 | TRBV4-3 | - | 13
ASSLGLGTGQF | TRBJ2-1 | TRBV5-1 | - | 11
ASSLLSGAGIYEQY | TRBJ2-7 | TRBV27 | - | 14
ASSVQGGTGELF | TRBJ2-2 | TRBV7-2 | few | 12
ASSSARGNTDTQY | TRBJ2-3 | TRBV11-1 | few | 13
ASSTRVGGNSPLH | TRBJ1-6 | TRBV9 | - | 13
AWSGTDSPLH | TRBJ1-6 | TRBV30 | few | 10
ASSFAGPQQY | TRBJ2-7 | TRBV7-2 | few | 10
ASRTLYRGTTKYYEQY | TRBJ2-7 | TRBV2 | - | 16
ASSQEMEGGSGANVLT | TRBJ2-6 | TRBV4-3 | - | 16
ASSDNHPQGNQY | TRBJ2-7 | TRBV6-1 | - | 12
ASSVGGGSTDTQY | TRBJ2-3 | TRBV9 | - | 13
ASSQGLAREQY | TRBJ2-7 | TRBV5-1 | - | 11
ASRPTGGFGGYT | TRBJ1-2 | TRBV27 | few | 12
ASSLDLFYGYT | TRBJ1-2 | TRBV11-2 | - | 11
ASREEGLGNQPQH | TRBJ1-5 | TRBV5-1 | - | 13
SGTGVNEQF | TRBJ2-1 | TRBV29-1 | - | 9
AWSVGGSNQPQH | TRBJ1-5 | TRBV30 | once | 12
ASSAHRDRNTEAF | TRBJ1-1 | TRBV25-1 | few | 13
AWSVGRGAQPQH | TRBJ1-5 | TRBV30 | - | 12
SVEPGDGYT | TRBJ1-2 | TRBV29-1 | few | 9
ASRREGGTDTQY | TRBJ2-3 | TRBV6-6 | - | 12
ASSEGTSGPGVGETQY | TRBJ2-5 | TRBV2 | - | 16
ASSQGVPDTQY | TRBJ2-3 | TRBV19 | - | 11
AWSVIAAEGYT | TRBJ1-2 | TRBV30 | - | 11
SVEGDRGNEQY | TRBJ2-7 | TRBV29-1 | - | 11
SVRTGGDEQY | TRBJ2-7 | TRBV29-1 | - | 10
ASSQGAGERNSPLH | TRBJ1-6 | TRBV4-3 | medium-sized | 14
ASSVGGVTDTQY | TRBJ2-3 | TRBV2 | few | 12
ASSLGDRDVYGYT | TRBJ1-2 | TRBV11-1 | - | 13
AWNRSPAHEQY | TRBJ2-7 | TRBV30 | - | 11
ASSQDVRTSQY | TRBJ2-7 | TRBV14 | - | 11